These T cell receptor beta chains were read from a single sample in a study of cytomegalovirus exposure and HLA in healthy donors. Sequencing was performed with immunoSEQ multiplex PCR; in TCRdb, only in-frame clones are kept and a portion is missing. The repertoire holds 150,000 to 200,000 clones, with 79% as singletons. Sequencing was done on a sample of PBMCs. These receptors originate from a woman between 45 and 65 years old in good health and CMV-seronegative. Both conserved end residues are part of each CDR3. D genes are given only for firm matches. Where a row states a size, it is once, few, many or the class of an expanded clone; other rows omit it.

j_gene	abundance	v_gene	d_gene	CDR3nt	CDR3aa
TRBJ1-1	-	TRBV7-2	-	TGTGCCAGCAGCTTAGGTAGGAACACTGAAGCTTTCTTT	CASSLGRNTEAFF
TRBJ2-1	-	TRBV6-1	TRBD1	TGTGCCAGCAGTGGGCAGGGGGTAACTCGGAATGAGCAGTTCTTC	CASSGQGVTRNEQFF
TRBJ1-2	-	TRBV18	TRBD1	TGTGCCAGCTCACCATTGGACAGGGGGGACTATGGCTACACCTTC	CASSPLDRGDYGYTF
TRBJ2-7	once	TRBV2	-	TGTGCCAGCAGTGACGGGGGAGATTACGAGCAGTACTTC	CASSDGGDYEQYF
TRBJ1-6	few	TRBV6-5	-	TGTGCCAGCAGCCGCAGGCTCTCCTATAATTCACCCCTCCACTTT	CASSRRLSYNSPLHF
TRBJ2-7	-	TRBV4-1	TRBD2	TGCGCCAGCAGCCTCAACGTGGGGGGGGGCTACGAGCAGTACTTC	CASSLNVGGGYEQYF
TRBJ2-7	-	TRBV5-1	-	TGCGCCAGCGGTGTGGGCAGCTCCTACGAGCAGTACTTC	CASGVGSSYEQYF
TRBJ2-1	-	TRBV28	-	TGTGCCACCCAACCTATCTACAATGAGCAGTTCTTC	CATQPIYNEQFF
TRBJ1-4	-	TRBV6-5	-	TGTGCCAGCAGCCGGGGAGATTTGCTGTTTTTT	CASSRGDLLFF
TRBJ2-1	-	TRBV27	-	TGTGCCAGCAGTCTACGACAGGCCCCCATCCTACGGGATGAGCAGTTCTTC	CASSLRQAPILRDEQFF
TRBJ2-6	-	TRBV7-8	TRBD1	TGTGCCAGCAGCCCACGGTACCCCGGGACAGGGGGCTCTGGGGCCAACGTCCTGACTTTC	CASSPRYPGTGGSGANVLTF
TRBJ2-1	-	TRBV7-9	TRBD1	TGTGCCAGCAGCTTAAGAAGGGACAGCTCCTACAATGAGCAGTTCTTC	CASSLRRDSSYNEQFF
TRBJ2-3	once	TRBV28	TRBD2	TGTGCCAGCAGCCCAGTCGGGACTAGACACACAGATACGCAGTATTTT	CASSPVGTRHTDTQYF
TRBJ1-6	-	TRBV5-6	-	TGTGCCAGCAGCCTAAACCGACTCCAAAATTCACCCCTCCACTTT	CASSLNRLQNSPLHF
TRBJ2-7	-	TRBV29-1	TRBD2	TGCAGCGTTAATGGCCTAGCGGGAGAGTCCTACGAGCAGTACTTC	CSVNGLAGESYEQYF
TRBJ1-1	once	TRBV7-2	-	TGTGCCAGCAGTCGCGACAGCCTGAACACTGAAGCTTTCTTT	CASSRDSLNTEAFF
TRBJ2-7	few	TRBV5-5	TRBD1	TGTGCCAGCAGCTTGACGCCGTCAGGGGGAAACGAGCAGTACTTC	CASSLTPSGGNEQYF
TRBJ1-3	few	TRBV28	TRBD1	TGTGCCAGCAGTTTTCAAAAGCAGGGGGCGCGAGGAAACACCATATATTTT	CASSFQKQGARGNTIYF
TRBJ2-1	once	TRBV2	TRBD2	TGTGCCAGCAGTGAGTCGGCGGGAGGAGTATTGGATGAGCAGTTCTTC	CASSESAGGVLDEQFF
TRBJ2-5	-	TRBV28	-	TGTGCCAGCAGTTTTCCCAGAATAGAAGCGAGAGGTAGGACCCAGTACTTC	CASSFPRIEARGRTQYF
TRBJ1-2	-	TRBV4-1	TRBD1	TGCGCCAGCAGAGGGAGGGGACAGGGTGGGGACTATGGCTACACCTTC	CASRGRGQGGDYGYTF
TRBJ2-3	-	TRBV19	TRBD1	TGTGCCAGTAGTACGACAGGGACCGATACGCAGTATTTT	CASSTTGTDTQYF
TRBJ2-7	once	TRBV10-3	-	TGTGCCATCAGTGACGCCTCGGACATTAAGCAGTACTTC	CAISDASDIKQYF
TRBJ1-2	-	TRBV7-6	-	TGTGCCAGCAGCTTAGACAGTTACCTCGATGGCTACACCTTC	CASSLDSYLDGYTF
TRBJ1-1	few	TRBV5-5	TRBD1	TGTGCCAGCAGCTTGATGACAGGGGGGCGCTTCAATCTTGAAGCTTTCTTT	CASSLMTGGRFNLEAFF
TRBJ1-1	-	TRBV7-8	TRBD1	TGTGCCAGCACCCTTAGGGGGCAGGGTAAAATGAACACTGAAGCTTTCTTT	CASTLRGQGKMNTEAFF
TRBJ1-6	-	TRBV6-5	-	TGTGCCAGCAGTTACGGGGGCCCTGCCTATAATTCACCCCTCCACTTT	CASSYGGPAYNSPLHF
TRBJ2-1	-	TRBV27	TRBD2	TGTGCCAGCAGTTCCCCCAGGACTAGCGGGAGCTCCTACAATGAGCAGTTCTTC	CASSSPRTSGSSYNEQFF
TRBJ2-7	-	TRBV28	-	TGTGCCAGCAGTTTGTCGGGATACTACTACGAGCAGTACTTC	CASSLSGYYYEQYF
TRBJ1-2	-	TRBV7-9	-	TGTGCCAGCAGCCCCTCTTCGGACTATGGCTACACCTTC	CASSPSSDYGYTF
TRBJ2-3	once	TRBV5-1	TRBD2	TGCGCCAGCAGTAAGCGGGAGGAGACAGATACGCAGTATTTT	CASSKREETDTQYF